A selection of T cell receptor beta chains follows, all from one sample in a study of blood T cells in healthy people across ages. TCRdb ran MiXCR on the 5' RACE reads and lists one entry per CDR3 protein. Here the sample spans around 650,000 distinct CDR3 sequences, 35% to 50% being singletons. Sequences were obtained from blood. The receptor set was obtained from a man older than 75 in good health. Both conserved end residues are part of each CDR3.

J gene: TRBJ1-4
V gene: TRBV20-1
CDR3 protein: CSAWAGPNEKLFF

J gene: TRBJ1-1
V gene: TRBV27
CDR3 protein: CASSSFGTGNTEAFF

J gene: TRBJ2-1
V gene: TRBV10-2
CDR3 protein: CASSPPGGEQFF

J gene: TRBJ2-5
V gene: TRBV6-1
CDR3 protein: CASSTGTQRETQYF

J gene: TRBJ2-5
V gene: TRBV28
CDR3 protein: CVSSVVGAETQYF

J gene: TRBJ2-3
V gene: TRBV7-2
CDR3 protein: CASSSRGGLGTDTQYF

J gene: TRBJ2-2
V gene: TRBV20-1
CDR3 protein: CSARSGGLTGELFF

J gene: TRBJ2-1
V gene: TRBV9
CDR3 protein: CASSVASGGDFLQNEQFF

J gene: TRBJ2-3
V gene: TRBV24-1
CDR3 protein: CATSDPQLNTQYF

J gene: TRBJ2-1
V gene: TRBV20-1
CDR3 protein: CSTEAGSSSYNEQFF

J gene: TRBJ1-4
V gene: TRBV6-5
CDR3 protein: CASSYGTGGEKLFF

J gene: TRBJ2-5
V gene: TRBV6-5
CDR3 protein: CASSLGDTRETQYF

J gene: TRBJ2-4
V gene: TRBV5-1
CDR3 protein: CASTSGGTTLAKNIQYF

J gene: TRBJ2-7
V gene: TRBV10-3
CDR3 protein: CAISETYEQYF

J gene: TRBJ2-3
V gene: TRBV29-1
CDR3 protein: CSVSMGGDTQYF

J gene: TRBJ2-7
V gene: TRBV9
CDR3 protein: CASSEAGGSFEQYF

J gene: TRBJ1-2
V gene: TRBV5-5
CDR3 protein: CASSSGTASGYTF

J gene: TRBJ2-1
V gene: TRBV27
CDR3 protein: CASSLRGLGSYNEQFF

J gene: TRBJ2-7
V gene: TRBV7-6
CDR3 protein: CASSMGLAGGQGEQYF

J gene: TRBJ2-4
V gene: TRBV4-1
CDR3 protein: CASSQGWATRAKNIQYF

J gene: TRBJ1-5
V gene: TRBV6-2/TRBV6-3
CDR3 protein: CASSYHRGSVVQPQHF

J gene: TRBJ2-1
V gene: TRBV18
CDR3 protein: CASSPQTRIQFF

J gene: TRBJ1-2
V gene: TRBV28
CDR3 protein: CASSQRYGYTF

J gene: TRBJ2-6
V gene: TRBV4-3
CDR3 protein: CASSQSEQGVGGANVLTF

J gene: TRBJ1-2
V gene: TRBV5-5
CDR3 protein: CASSLDRINYGYTF

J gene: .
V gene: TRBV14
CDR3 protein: CARSQVRVRERYEQYF

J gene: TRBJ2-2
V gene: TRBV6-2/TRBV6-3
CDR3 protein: CASSYYGAGVAGELFF

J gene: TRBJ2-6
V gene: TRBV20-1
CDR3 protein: CSAITRAGANVLTF

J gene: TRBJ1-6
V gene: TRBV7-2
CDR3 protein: CASSPQTEVNSPLHF

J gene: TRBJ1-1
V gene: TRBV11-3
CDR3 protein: CASSLDGQGATEAFF

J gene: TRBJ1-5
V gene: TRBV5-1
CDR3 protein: CASSLAGGINQPQHF

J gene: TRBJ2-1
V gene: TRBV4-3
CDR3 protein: CASRGLKGNEQFF

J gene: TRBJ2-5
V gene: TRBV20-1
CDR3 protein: CSASGGAGETQYF

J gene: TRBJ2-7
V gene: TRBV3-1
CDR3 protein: CASSQEGSDYEQYF

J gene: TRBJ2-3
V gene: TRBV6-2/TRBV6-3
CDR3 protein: CASSYSSREGGTQYF

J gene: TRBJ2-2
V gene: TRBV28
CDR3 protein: CASRNSPPENTGELFF

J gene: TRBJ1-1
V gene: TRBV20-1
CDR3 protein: CSAARRNTEAFF

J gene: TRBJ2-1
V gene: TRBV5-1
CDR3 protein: CASSLAGAIDNEQFF

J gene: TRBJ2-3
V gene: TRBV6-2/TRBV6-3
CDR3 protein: CASSYLIRLAVAADTQYF

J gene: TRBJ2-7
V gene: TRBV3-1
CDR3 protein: CASSRLSSQYF

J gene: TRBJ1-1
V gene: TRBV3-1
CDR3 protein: CASSQVGGFSTEAFF

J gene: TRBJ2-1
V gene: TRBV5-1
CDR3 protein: CASSKLAGLGYNEQFF

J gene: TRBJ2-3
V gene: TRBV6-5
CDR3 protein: CASRAGGRSTDTQYF

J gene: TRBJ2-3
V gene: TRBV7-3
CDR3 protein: CASSPDAGDTQYF

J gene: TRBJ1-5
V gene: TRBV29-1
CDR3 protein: CSAGEGSLQHF

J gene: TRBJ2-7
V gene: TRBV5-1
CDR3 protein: CASSLRGTRPSYEQYF

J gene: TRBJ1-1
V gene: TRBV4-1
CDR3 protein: CASSQGQLEAFF

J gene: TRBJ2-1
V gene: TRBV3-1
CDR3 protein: CASSQTSGRFGVEQFF

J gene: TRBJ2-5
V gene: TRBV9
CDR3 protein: CASSVGGSDQETQYF

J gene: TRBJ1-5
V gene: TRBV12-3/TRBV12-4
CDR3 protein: CASRLNRGVSNQPQHF

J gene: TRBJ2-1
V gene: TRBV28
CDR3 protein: CVSRHQVGNEQFF

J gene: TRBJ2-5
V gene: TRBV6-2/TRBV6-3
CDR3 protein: CASRVMGAQETQYF

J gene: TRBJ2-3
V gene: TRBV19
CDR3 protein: CASTESSPDTQYF

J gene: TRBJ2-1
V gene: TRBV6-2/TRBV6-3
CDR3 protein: CASSYAGGIYNEQFF

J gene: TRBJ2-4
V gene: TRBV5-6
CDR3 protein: CASNLVPGGIPPLNIQYF

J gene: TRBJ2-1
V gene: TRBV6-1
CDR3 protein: CASSERTSGGYYNEQFF

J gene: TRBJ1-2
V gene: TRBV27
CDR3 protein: CASGQMGRAGYGYTF

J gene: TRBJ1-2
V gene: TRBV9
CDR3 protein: CASSPRPGTTANYGYTF

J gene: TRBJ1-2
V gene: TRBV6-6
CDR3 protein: CAGTDRFRGYTF

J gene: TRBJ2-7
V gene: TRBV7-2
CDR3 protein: CASSLGLGQGPYEQYF